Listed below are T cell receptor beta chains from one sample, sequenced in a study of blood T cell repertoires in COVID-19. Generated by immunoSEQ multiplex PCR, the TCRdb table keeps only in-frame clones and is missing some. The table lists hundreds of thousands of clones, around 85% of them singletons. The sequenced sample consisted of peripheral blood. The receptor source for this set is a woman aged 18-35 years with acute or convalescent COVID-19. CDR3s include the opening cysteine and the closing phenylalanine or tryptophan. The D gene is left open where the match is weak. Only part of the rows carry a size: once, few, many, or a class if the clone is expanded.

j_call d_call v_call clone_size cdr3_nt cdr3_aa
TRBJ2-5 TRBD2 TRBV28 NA TGTGCCAGCAGATCCGGGACTAGCGGGAGGGAGACCCAGTACTTC CASRSGTSGRETQYF
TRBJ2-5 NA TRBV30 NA TGTGCCTGGAGCGACTACCAAGAGACCCAGTACTTC CAWSDYQETQYF
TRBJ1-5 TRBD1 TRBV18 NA TGTGCCAGCTCAAAACAGGGGGGGTTTAATCAGCCCCAGCATTTT CASSKQGGFNQPQHF
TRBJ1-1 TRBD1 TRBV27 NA TGTGCCAGCAGGGGTAGCGTGGACAGGGTGAACACTGAAGCTTTCTTT CASRGSVDRVNTEAFF
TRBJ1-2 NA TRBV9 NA TGTGCCAGCAGCTCCTCTCGAGGGGGAAGCGATGGCTACACCTTC CASSSSRGGSDGYTF
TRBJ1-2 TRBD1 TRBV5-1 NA TGCGCCAGCAGCTTGGCCGAGACAGGGACCGACTATGGCTACACCTTC CASSLAETGTDYGYTF
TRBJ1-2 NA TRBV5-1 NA TGCGCCAGCAGCTTGGATAGCAGGGTTAACTATGGCTACACCTTC CASSLDSRVNYGYTF
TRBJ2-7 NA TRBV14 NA TGTGCCAGCAGCCAAGATTTGGGGGACTCGGGACAGAGCCTTTCTTTATACTACGAGCAGTACTTC CASSQDLGDSGQSLSLYYEQYF
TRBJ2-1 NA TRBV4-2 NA TGTGCCAGCAGCCAAGGACAGCGCTTGTGGGAGCAGTTCTTC CASSQGQRLWEQFF
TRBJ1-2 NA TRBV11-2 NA TGTGCCAGCAGCTCCCAAAGGCAGACAGGTTCTGGTGGCTACACCTTC CASSSQRQTGSGGYTF
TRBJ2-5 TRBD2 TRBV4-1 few TGCGCCAGCAGCCAAGATTGGTTAAGCGGGGCGCCGCAAGAGACCCAGTACTTC CASSQDWLSGAPQETQYF
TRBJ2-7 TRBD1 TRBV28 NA TGTGCCAGCAGTCCAGAGATGAGCGGGACAGGGGCGGGGGAGCAGTACTTC CASSPEMSGTGAGEQYF
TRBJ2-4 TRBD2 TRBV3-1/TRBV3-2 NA TGTGCCAGCAGCCAAGATGGGAGGGAGGGCGCCAAAAACATTCAGTACTTC CASSQDGREGAKNIQYF
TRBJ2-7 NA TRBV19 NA TGTGCCAGTGGTTCCGGCTACGAGCAGTACTTC CASGSGYEQYF
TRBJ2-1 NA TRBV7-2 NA TGTGCCAGCAGCTTCCAATTCGGGTCCTCGGGGGAGCAGTTCTTC CASSFQFGSSGEQFF
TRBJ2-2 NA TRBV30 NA TGTGCCTGGACTCTGACGGAGGCCACCGGGGAGCTGTTTTTT CAWTLTEATGELFF
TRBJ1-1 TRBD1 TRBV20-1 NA TGCAGTGCTAGTGGAGACAGGGGGTTTGTCCGGGGTGAAGCTTTCTTT CSASGDRGFVRGEAFF
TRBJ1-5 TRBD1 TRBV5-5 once TGTGCCAGCAGCTTGGAGACAGGGGGCTATCATCAGCCCCAGCATTTT CASSLETGGYHQPQHF
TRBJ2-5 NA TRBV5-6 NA TGTGCCAGCAGCTTGGTTCTCACAGGCCAAGAGACCCAGTACTTC CASSLVLTGQETQYF
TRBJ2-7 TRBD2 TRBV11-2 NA TGTGCCAGCAGCTTAACTAGCGCGCGCGAGCAGTACTTC CASSLTSAREQYF
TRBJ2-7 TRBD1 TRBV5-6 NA TGTGCCAGCAGTTCCTGGAGAGACAGGGCCGAGCAGTACTTC CASSSWRDRAEQYF
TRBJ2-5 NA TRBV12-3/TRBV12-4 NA TGTGCCAGCAGTCCCGGCCAAGAGACCCAGTACTTC CASSPGQETQYF
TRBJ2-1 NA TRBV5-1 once TGCGCCAGCAGCTTGGGGGGGCCTTATAATGAGCAGTTCTTC CASSLGGPYNEQFF
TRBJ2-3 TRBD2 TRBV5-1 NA TGCGCCAGCAGCTTGACAGCCGGGACTAGCGGGAGAAGGCCGCAGGGGACGCAGTATTTT CASSLTAGTSGRRPQGTQYF
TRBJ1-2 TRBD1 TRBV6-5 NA TGTGCCAGCAGTTACGGGACAGGTGGCTACACCTTC CASSYGTGGYTF
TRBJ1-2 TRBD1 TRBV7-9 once TGTGCCAGCAGCCTAGCGGGTCAGGGGGCCTTTGGCTACACCTTC CASSLAGQGAFGYTF
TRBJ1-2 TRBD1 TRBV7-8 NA TGTGCCAGCAGTCTACAGGGGTTTGGCTACACCTTC CASSLQGFGYTF
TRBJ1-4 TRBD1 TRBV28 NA TGTGCCAGCAGTGGGGACAGGAGAACTAATGAAAAACTGTTTTTT CASSGDRRTNEKLFF
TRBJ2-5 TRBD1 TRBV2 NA TGTGCCAGCAGTTACGACAGGGGGCCGGAGACCCAGTACTTC CASSYDRGPETQYF
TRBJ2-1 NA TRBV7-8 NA TGTGCCAGCAGCCCACCAGCGGGTTACAATGAGCAGTTCTTC CASSPPAGYNEQFF
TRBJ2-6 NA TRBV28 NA TGTGCCAGCAGTTTAGGGGGCGGGGCCAACGTCCTGACTTTC CASSLGGGANVLTF
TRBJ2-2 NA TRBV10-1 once TGCGCCAGCAGTGAGTCCCTGACAGATGGCGGGGAGCTGTTTTTT CASSESLTDGGELFF
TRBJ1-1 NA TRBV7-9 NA TGTGCCAGCAGCCAGGGGGCTTTCTTT CASSQGAFF
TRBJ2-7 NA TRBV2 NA TGTGCCAGCAAGCCCGCCAGAGGCTCCTACGAGCAGTACTTC CASKPARGSYEQYF
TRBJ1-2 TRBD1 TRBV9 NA TGTGCCAGCAGCGTAGAAGGGACAGGGACCACTGGCTACACCTTC CASSVEGTGTTGYTF
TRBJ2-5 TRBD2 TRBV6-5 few TGTGCCAGCAGTAATCAGCGGGGTTTTCAAGAGACCCAGTACTTC CASSNQRGFQETQYF
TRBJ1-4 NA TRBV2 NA TGTGCCAGCAGCTCGACAGGTGGTAATGAAAAACTGTTTTTT CASSSTGGNEKLFF